This record looks at one T cell receptor (beta chain) sequence and its context. The entry originates in a study of blood T cell repertoires in COVID-19. The V gene lost 0 bases and the J gene lost 8 bases, with 17 bases spanning the gap. This CDR3 comprises 15 residues. Germline assignment: CDR1 SGHRS and CDR2 YFSETQ. TCRdb's table, derived via immunoSEQ multiplex PCR, lists solely in-frame clones and lacks some. The data hold a few hundred thousand clones, with about four fifths observed a single time. Sequenced material: peripheral blood. The TCR comes from a young man who had recovered from COVID-19. This chain connects TRBV5-1 to TRBJ1-2; no firm D call. The CDR3 coding sequence is TGCGCCAGCAGCTTGGACCTAGGATTGAGGGAGGGCTACACCTTC. Translation gives CASSLDLGLREGYTF.